Below, 11 T cell receptor beta chains from the same sample are listed, as sequenced in a study of cytomegalovirus exposure and HLA in healthy donors. The primer mix had 60 Vbeta and 13 Jbeta primers. Method: immunoSEQ multiplex PCR; TCRdb's copy keeps in-frame clones and lacks some. In the table there are almost 95,000 clones, 69% of which are singletons. The source material was PBMCs. Every receptor here comes from a man aged 50 or older in good health and CMV-seronegative.

A single count supports this clone. The chain recombines TRBV7-2 with TRBJ2-2; 9 nucleotides line up with TRBD2. From germline, CDR1 is SGHTA and CDR2 FQGNSA. The V segment lost 5 bases and the J segment 4 bases; nucleotides outside the gene matches: 2. The CDR3 length is 14 residues. The CDR3 coding sequence is TGTGCCAGCAGCGGGACTAGCTTCACCGGGGAGCTGTTTTTT. Protein: CASSGTSFTGELFF.

V and J are TRBV11-1 and TRBJ2-3, with 9 bases aligning to TRBD2. Germline V CDR1 and CDR2: SGHAT, FQDESV (reference sequence). The CDR3 sequence is 14 residues long. V trimming: 4 bases; J trimming: 3 bases; junction bases outside the gene matches: 2. CDR3 residues: CASSSLAGTDTQYF. The CDR3, as DNA: TGTGCCAGCAGCTCCCTAGCGGGGACAGATACGCAGTATTTT. Drawing the rest from reference TRBV11-1 and TRBJ2-3, the complete variable domain is EAEVAQSPRYKITEKSQAVAFWCDPISGHATLYWYRQILGQGPELLVQFQDESVVDDSQLPKDRFSAERLKGVDSTLKIQPAELGDSAMYLCASSSLAGTDTQYFGPGTRLTVL.

V and J are TRBV5-8 and TRBJ2-7, with a tentative D call TRBD1 (7 bases). The CDR3 extends over 13 amino acids. Trimming shortened V by 4 bases and J by 3 bases, and 11 bases separated the two germline ends. Germline CDR1 is SGHTS and CDR2 is YDEGEE. CDR3 in amino acids: CASSRGTDYEQYF. Written as DNA, the CDR3 is TGTGCCAGCAGCCGCGGGACAGACTACGAGCAGTACTTC.

The genes are TRBV11-3 and TRBJ1-6, with D uncertain. The length of the CDR3 is 13 residues. Germline lookup yields CDR1 SGHNT and CDR2 YENEEA. Trimming removed 0 bases from V and 8 bases from J, with 5 bases in between. This chain's CDR3 is CASSLEPDSPLHF. The CDR3 DNA follows: TGTGCCAGCAGCTTAGAACCGGATTCACCCCTCCACTTT.

The V call is TRBV9, the J call TRBJ2-5; D gene ambiguous. The length of the CDR3 is 14 residues. CDR1 and CDR2 from the germline V gene are SGDLS and YYNGEE. Trimming pared 2 bases from V and 0 bases from J, leaving 8 bases between. CDR3 loop: CASSVSQYQETQYF. CDR3 sequence (DNA): TGTGCCAGCAGCGTTTCCCAGTACCAAGAGACCCAGTACTTC.

In this sample, this clone turned up a few times. This chain uses TRBV10-2 with TRBJ2-1; 10 bases match TRBD2. Per the germline V gene, CDR1 is WSHSY and CDR2 is SAAADI. CDR3 length equals 16 residues. The ends lost 4 bases at V and 4 bases at J; junction bases unmatched: 7. CDR3 region: CASSGTLAGAYNEQFF. The CDR3 nucleotides are TGCGCCAGCAGTGGTACGCTAGCGGGAGCTTACAATGAGCAGTTCTTC.

The J gene is TRBJ2-2, the V gene TRBV30; 7 nucleotides agree with TRBD2. The CDR3 sequence is 14 residues long. The J segment lost 3 bases and the V segment lost 5 bases, leaving 6 bases of the junction unmatched. CDR1 is GTSNPN and CDR2 is SVGIG in the germline V gene (reference sequence). The CDR3 DNA sequence: TGTGCCTGGGGGCGGGGGTCGTACACCGGGGAGCTGTTTTTT. This sequence encodes CAWGRGSYTGELFF.

The chain employs TRBV6-5 and TRBJ1-4; the D gene is possibly TRBD1 (5 bases). The CDR3 sequence is 15 residues long. V was shortened by 7 bases and J by 0 bases, with 12 bases between the two germline ends. Germline CDR1 MNHEY, CDR2 SVGAGI. In nucleotides, the CDR3 is TGTGCCAGCACTTGGACAAGAGCAACTAATGAAAAACTGTTTTTT. Translation: CASTWTRATNEKLFF.

This chain links TRBV5-6 with TRBJ2-1, with 8 nucleotides matching TRBD1. The germline CDR1 and CDR2 sequences are SGHDT and YYEEEE. The V segment lost 4 bases and the J segment 3 bases; nucleotides outside the gene matches: 6. The length of the CDR3 is 15 residues. CDR3 sequence: CASSDVTGDYNEQFF. DNA of the CDR3: TGTGCCAGCAGCGACGTGACAGGGGACTACAATGAGCAGTTCTTC.

The chain has TRBV5-1 and TRBJ2-5, with 10 nucleotides matching TRBD2. CDR1 is SGHRS, CDR2 YFSETQ, per germline. This CDR3 comprises 16 residues. V gave up 4 bases and J gave up 2 bases; unmatched junction bases: 8. The CDR3 spells CASSKKLAGGQETQYF. DNA for the CDR3: TGCGCCAGCAGCAAAAAGTTAGCGGGGGGACAAGAGACCCAGTACTTC.

V gene TRBV16 combines with J gene TRBJ2-3; perhaps TRBD1 as D (5 bases). Germline loops: CDR1 KGHSY, CDR2 FQNENV. V was shortened by 0 bases and J by 2 bases, with 9 bases between the two germline ends. The CDR3 covers 15 residues. CDR3: CASSQSLGPTDTQYF. CDR3 nucleotide sequence: TGTGCCAGCAGCCAATCACTGGGGCCCACAGATACGCAGTATTTT.